The entry below describes one T cell receptor beta chain. Its antigen is not identified. J lost 5 bases, V lost 2 bases, and 4 bases had no gene match. The CDR3 covers 13 residues. Germline values: CDR1 GTSNPN, CDR2 SVGIG (reference sequence). These data come from a study of radiotherapy plus CTLA-4 blockade in lung cancer. Study in general: Objective responses were observed in approximately 20% of patients, and disease control was achieved by approximately 34%.

Study results and caveats: Clones derived from tumor TCRs expanded in blood after radiotherapy plus ipilimumab. Response was reportedly best predicted by early blood T cell clone dynamics, with interferon-beta.

The method was immunoSEQ multiplex PCR; TCRdb's version includes in-frame clones alone and lacks a portion of them. The table records 53,000 or so clones, about 86% of them present only once. Source: peripheral blood, taken from a patient treated with radiotherapy plus ipilimumab. This rearrangement joins TRBV30 to TRBJ1-2, with TRBD1 matching 8 bases. The TCR was taken from a human donor with non-small cell lung cancer that progressed on radiotherapy plus ipilimumab. Some clones in this sample may be carry-over from other donors' samples. The CDR3 loop is CAWSRDRPYGYTF. In DNA form, the CDR3 reads TGTGCCTGGAGTCGGGACAGGCCATATGGCTACACCTTC.